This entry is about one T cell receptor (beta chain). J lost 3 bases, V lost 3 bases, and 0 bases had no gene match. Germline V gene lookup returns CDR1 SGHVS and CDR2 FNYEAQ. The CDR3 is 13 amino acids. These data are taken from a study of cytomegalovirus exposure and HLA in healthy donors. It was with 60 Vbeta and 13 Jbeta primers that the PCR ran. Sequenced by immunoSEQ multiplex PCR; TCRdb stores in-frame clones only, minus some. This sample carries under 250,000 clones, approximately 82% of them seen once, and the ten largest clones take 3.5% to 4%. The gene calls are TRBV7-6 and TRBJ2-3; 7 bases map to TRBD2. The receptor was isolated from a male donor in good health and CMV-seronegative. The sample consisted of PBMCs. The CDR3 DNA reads TGTGCCAGCAGCTTGGGGGGGACAGATACGCAGTATTTT. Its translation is CASSLGGTDTQYF. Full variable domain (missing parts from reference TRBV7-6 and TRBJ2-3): GAGVSQSPRYKVTKRGQDVALRCDPISGHVSLYWYRQALGQGPEFLTYFNYEAQQDKSGLPNDRFSAERPEGSISTLTIQRTEQRDSAMYRCASSLGGTDTQYFGPGTRLTVL.